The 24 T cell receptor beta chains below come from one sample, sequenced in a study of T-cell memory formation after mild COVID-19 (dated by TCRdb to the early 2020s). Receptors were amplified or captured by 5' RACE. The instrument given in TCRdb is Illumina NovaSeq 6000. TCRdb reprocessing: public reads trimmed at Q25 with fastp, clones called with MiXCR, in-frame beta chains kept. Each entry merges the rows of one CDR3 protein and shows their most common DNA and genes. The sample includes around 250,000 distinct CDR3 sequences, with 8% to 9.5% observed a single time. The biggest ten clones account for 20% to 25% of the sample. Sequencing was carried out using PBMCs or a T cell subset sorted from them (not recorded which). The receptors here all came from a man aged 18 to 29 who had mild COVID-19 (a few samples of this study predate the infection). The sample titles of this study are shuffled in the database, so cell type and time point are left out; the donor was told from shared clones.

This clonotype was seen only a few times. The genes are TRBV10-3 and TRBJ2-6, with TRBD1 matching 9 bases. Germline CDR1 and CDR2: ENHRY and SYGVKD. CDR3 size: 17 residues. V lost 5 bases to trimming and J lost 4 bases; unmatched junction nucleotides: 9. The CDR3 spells CAISSGTGLGGANVLTF. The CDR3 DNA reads TGTGCCATCAGTTCCGGGACAGGGCTTGGGGGGGCCAACGTCCTGACTTTC.

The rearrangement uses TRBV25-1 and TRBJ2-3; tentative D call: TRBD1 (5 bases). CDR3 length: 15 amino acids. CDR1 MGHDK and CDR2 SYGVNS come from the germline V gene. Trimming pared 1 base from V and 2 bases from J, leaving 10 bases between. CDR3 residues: CASSEFNRFTDTQYF. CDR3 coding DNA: TGTGCCAGCAGTGAATTTAACAGGTTCACAGATACGCAGTATTTT.

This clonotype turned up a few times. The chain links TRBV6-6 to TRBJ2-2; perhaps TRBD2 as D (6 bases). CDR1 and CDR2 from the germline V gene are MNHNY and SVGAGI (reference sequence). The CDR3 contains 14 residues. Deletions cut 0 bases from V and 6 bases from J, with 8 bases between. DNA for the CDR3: TGTGCCAGCAGTTACTCAGCGGGTCCCGGGGAGCTGTTTTTT. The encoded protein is CASSYSAGPGELFF.

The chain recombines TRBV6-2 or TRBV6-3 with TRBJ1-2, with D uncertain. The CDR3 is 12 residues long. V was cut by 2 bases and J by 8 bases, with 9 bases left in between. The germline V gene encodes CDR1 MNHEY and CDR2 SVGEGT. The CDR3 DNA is TGTGCCAGCAGTTACCCCGTACGGGGCTACACCTTC. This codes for CASSYPVRGYTF.

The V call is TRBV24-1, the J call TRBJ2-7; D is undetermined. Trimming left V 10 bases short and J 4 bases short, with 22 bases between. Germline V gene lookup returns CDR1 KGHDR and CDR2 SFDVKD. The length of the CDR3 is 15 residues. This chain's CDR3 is CATSPTRSLYYEQYF. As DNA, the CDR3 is TGTGCCACTAGTCCGACAAGGAGCCTCTATTACGAGCAGTACTTC.

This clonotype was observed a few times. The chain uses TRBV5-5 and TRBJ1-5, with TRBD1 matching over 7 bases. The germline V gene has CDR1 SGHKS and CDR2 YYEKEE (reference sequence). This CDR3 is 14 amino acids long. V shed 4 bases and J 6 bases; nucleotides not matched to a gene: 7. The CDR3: CASSLQGYSQPQHF. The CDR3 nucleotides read TGTGCCAGCAGCCTACAGGGGTATAGTCAGCCCCAGCATTTT. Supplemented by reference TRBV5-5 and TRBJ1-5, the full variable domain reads DAGVTQSPTHLIKTRGQQVTLRCSPISGHKSVSWYQQVLGQGPQFIFQYYEKEERGRGNFPDRFSARQFPNYSSELNVNALLLGDSALYLCASSLQGYSQPQHFGDGTRLSIL.

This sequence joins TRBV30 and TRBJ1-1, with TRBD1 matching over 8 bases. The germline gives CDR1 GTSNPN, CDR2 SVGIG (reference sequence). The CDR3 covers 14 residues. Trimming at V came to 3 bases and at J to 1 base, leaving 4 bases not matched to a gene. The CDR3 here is CAWRLGTGNTEAFF. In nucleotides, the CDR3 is TGTGCCTGGAGGCTCGGGACAGGGAACACTGAAGCTTTCTTT. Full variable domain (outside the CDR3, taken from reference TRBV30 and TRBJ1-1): SQTIHQWPATLVQPVGSPLSLECTVEGTSNPNLYWYRQAAGRGLQLLFYSVGIGQISSEVPQNLSASRPQDRQFILSSKKLLLSDSGFYLCAWRLGTGNTEAFFGQGTRLTVV.

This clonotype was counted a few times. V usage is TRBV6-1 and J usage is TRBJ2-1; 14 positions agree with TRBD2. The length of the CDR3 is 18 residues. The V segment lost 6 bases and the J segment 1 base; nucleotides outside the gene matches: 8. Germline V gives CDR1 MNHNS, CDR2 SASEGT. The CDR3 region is CASRGLAGAERSYNEQFF. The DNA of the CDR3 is TGTGCCAGCAGGGGACTAGCGGGGGCCGAACGGTCCTACAATGAGCAGTTCTTC.

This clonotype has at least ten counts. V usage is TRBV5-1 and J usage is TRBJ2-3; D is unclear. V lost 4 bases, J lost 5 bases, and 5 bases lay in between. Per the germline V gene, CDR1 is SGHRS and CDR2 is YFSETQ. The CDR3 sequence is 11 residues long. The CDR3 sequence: CASSGEDTQYF. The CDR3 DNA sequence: TGCGCCAGCAGCGGCGAAGATACGCAGTATTTT. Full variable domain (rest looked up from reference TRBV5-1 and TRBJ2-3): KAGVTQTPRYLIKTRGQQVTLSCSPISGHRSVSWYQQTPGQGLQFLFEYFSETQRNKGNFPGRFSGRQFSNSRSEMNVSTLELGDSALYLCASSGEDTQYFGPGTRLTVL.

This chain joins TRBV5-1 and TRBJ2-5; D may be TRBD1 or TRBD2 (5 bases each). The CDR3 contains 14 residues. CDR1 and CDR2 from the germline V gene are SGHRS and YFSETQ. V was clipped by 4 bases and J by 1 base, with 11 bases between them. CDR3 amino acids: CASSPGTLQETQYF. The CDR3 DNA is TGCGCCAGCAGCCCGGGGACCCTCCAAGAGACCCAGTACTTC.

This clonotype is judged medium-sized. Here the CDR3 DNA reads TGTGCCAGCAGTCTAAGCGGGGGCCCAGCCAATGAGCAGTTCTTC. Its translation is CASSLSGGPANEQFF. This chain links TRBV27 with TRBJ2-1; TRBD2 aligns across 8 bases. This CDR3 contains 15 residues. The trim removed 5 bases at V and 6 bases at J, leaving 9 bases unmatched. Germline CDR1 and CDR2: MNHEY and SMNVEV (reference sequence).

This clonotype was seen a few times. In nucleotides, the CDR3 is TGCGCCAGCAGCCCCAGGGGTTTAGGGGCTTTCTTT. Translation gives CASSPRGLGAFF. The chain employs TRBV5-1 and TRBJ1-1; D is perhaps TRBD1 (6 bases). The germline V gene has CDR1 SGHRS and CDR2 YFSETQ. V lost 4 bases to trimming and J lost 11 bases, with 15 bases between them. There are 12 residues in the CDR3.

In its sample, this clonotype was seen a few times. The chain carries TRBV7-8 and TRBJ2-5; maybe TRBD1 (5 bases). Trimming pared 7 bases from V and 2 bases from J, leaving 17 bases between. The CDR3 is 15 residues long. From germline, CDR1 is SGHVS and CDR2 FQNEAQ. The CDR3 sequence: CASTTIDSVQETQYF. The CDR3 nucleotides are TGTGCCAGCACCACCATTGACAGCGTTCAAGAGACCCAGTACTTC.

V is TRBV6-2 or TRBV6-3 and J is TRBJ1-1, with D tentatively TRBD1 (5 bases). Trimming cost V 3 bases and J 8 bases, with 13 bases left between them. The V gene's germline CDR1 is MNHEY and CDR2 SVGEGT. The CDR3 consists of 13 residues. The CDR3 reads CASSYGWGAEAFF. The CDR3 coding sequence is TGTGCCAGCAGTTATGGATGGGGCGCGGAAGCTTTCTTT.

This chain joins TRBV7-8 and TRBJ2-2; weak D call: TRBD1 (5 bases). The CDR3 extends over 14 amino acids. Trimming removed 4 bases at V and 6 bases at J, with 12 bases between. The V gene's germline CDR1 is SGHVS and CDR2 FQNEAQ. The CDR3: CASSYWEGAGELFF. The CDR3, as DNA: TGTGCCAGCAGCTATTGGGAAGGGGCCGGGGAGCTGTTTTTT.

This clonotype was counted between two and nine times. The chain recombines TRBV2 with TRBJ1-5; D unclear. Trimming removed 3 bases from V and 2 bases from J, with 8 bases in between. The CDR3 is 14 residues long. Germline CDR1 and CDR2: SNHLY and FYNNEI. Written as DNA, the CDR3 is TGTGCCAGCAGTGAGCCTGGGGGCAATCAGCCCCAGCATTTT. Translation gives CASSEPGGNQPQHF.

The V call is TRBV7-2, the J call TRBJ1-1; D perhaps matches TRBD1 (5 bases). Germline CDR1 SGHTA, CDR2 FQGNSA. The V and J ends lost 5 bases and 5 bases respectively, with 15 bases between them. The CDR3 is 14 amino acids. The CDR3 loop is CASSPGRLSTEAFF. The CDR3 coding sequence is TGTGCCAGCAGCCCGGGACGACTATCGACTGAAGCTTTCTTT.

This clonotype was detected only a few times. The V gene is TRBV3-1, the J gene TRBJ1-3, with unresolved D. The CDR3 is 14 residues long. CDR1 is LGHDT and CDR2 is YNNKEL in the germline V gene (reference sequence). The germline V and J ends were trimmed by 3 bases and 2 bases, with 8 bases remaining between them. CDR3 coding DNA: TGTGCCAGCAGCCACTTGACGGCTGGAAACACCATATATTTT. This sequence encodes CASSHLTAGNTIYF.

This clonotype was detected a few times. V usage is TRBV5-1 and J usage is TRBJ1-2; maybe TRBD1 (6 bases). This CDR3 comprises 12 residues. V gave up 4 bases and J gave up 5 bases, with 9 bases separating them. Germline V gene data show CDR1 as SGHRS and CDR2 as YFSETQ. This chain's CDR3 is CASSPDRYGYTF. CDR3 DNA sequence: TGCGCCAGCAGCCCGGACAGATATGGCTACACCTTC. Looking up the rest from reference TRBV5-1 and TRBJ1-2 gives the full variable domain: KAGVTQTPRYLIKTRGQQVTLSCSPISGHRSVSWYQQTPGQGLQFLFEYFSETQRNKGNFPGRFSGRQFSNSRSEMNVSTLELGDSALYLCASSPDRYGYTFGSGTRLTVV.

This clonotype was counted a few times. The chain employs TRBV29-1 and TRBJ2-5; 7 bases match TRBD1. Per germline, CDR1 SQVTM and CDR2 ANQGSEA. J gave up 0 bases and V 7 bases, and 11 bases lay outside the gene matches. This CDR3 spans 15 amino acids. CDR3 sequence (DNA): TGCAGCGCGTTTGGGGGACAGAAGTACCAAGAGACCCAGTACTTC. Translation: CSAFGGQKYQETQYF.

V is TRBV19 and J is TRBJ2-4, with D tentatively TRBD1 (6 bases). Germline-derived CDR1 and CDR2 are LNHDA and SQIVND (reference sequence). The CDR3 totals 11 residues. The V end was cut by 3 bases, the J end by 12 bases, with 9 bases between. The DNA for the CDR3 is TGTGCCAGTAGTATTCGAGGGGGTCAGTACTTC. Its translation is CASSIRGGQYF.

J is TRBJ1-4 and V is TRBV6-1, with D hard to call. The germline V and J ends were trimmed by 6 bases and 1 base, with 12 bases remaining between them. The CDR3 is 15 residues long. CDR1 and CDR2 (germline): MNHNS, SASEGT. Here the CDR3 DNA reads TGTGCCAGCAGAAAGGAGGCAGGAACTAATGAAAAACTGTTTTTT. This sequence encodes CASRKEAGTNEKLFF.

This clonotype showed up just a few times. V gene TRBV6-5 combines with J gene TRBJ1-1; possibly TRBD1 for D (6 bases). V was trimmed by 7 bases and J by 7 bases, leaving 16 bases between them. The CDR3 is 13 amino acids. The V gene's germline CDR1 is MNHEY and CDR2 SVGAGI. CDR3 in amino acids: CASTRFLDSEAFF. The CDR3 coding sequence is TGTGCCAGCACCCGCTTTCTGGACAGTGAAGCTTTCTTT.

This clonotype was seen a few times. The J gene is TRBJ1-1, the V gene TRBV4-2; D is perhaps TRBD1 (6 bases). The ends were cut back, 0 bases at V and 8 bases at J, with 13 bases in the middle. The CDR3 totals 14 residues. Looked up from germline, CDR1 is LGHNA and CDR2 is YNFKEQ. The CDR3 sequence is CASSQETWGAEAFF. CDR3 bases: TGTGCCAGCAGCCAAGAGACTTGGGGGGCCGAAGCTTTCTTT.